This T cell receptor beta chain stems from a study of regulatory T cells in long-lasting Graves disease. This clonotype was seen ten or more times. The CDR3 has 15 amino acids. The V and J ends lost 5 bases and 8 bases, in that order; junction bases with no gene match: 12. The V gene's germline CDR1 is SGHTA and CDR2 FQGNSA. The time point was: newly diagnosed GD, antithyroid drugs for less than 3 months. Isolated PBMC RNA provided the starting material for the TCR library. Construction of the TCR beta libraries employed iRepertoire HTBI primers in conjunction with Arm-PCR of CDR3 regions. One entry per CDR3 protein, called by TCRdb with MiXCR from the multiplex PCR reads. This sample has under 300,000 distinct CDR3 sequences, with about 19% found just once.

Sequenced here: peripheral blood mononuclear cells (PBMCs), sampled at new diagnosis, from a patient treated with antithyroid drugs. The sequence derives from a female donor with Graves disease. The chain joins TRBV7-2 to TRBJ2-1; 7 bases align to TRBD2. The CDR3 spells CASSLDWEGGDEQFF. The CDR3 region has the DNA TGTGCCAGCAGCCTCGACTGGGAGGGCGGTGATGAGCAGTTCTTC.